This T cell receptor (beta chain) is drawn from a study of T cell responses to AZD1222 COVID-19 vaccine. Findings and caveats of the study: No repertoire was sampled before or during the peak T cell response, only after it. Clonal diversity may have been underestimated, and the donors were mostly white British, with more females than males.

Looked up from germline, CDR1 is LNHDA and CDR2 is SQIVND (reference sequence). With 8 bases removed from V and 4 bases from J, the gap between germline ends came to 14 bases. This CDR3 region has 14 residues. About this clone: Its matching antigen is unknown.

Sequencing used immunoSEQ multiplex PCR; TCRdb keeps in-frame clones, though not all of them. In the table there are roughly 150,000 clones, 88% of which are singletons. This TCR derives from an adult who received the AZD1222 COVID-19 vaccine. The V call is TRBV19, the J call TRBJ2-2, with D tentatively TRBD1 or TRBD2 (5 bases each). Sequenced here: peripheral blood, sampled 28 days after the second AZD1222 dose. Here the CDR3 DNA reads TGTGCCAGTGCCGGGACGGGATCCACCGGGGAGCTGTTTTTT. It yields the protein CASAGTGSTGELFF.